Below are 5 T cell receptor beta chains sequenced from a single sample in a study of Ad26.COV2.S vaccination and SARS-CoV-2 variants. TCRdb's table, derived via immunoSEQ multiplex PCR, lists solely in-frame clones and lacks some. The sample includes roughly 300,000 clones, about 86% of them seen just once. Treatment noted: some 19 received Ad26.COV2.S at low or high dose, single or two shots; about 5 received placebo; per-sample allocation not given. The investigators took samples on day 63 after the first vaccine or placebo injection. Sample: peripheral blood, taken in a trial of Ad26.COV2.S vaccine versus placebo. The receptors shown here come from a person aged 18-60 years who received the Ad26.COV2.S COVID-19 vaccine or a placebo.

This CDR3 reads CASSPYRRGSGDRRFLGYGYTF. The CDR3 coding sequence is TGTGCCAGCAGTCCTTATAGGCGGGGTTCCGGGGACAGGCGTTTTCTAGGCTATGGCTACACCTTC. The V gene is TRBV28, the J gene TRBJ1-2, with 8 positions matching TRBD1. CDR3 length: 22 amino acids. Per germline, CDR1 MDHEN and CDR2 SYDVKM. The V segment lost 5 bases and the J segment 4 bases; nucleotides outside the gene matches: 30.

This clone was detected only once. The chain couples TRBV3-1 (or the pseudogene TRBV3-2) to TRBJ2-3, with D possibly being TRBD2 (6 bases). From germline, CDR1 is LGHDT and CDR2 YNNKEL (reference sequence). The CDR3 sequence is 15 residues long. V was clipped by 1 base and J by 4 bases, with 12 bases between them. This CDR3 reads CASSQGGGRADTQYF. In nucleotides, the CDR3 is TGTGCCAGCAGCCAAGGGGGAGGAAGGGCAGATACGCAGTATTTT.

The chain uses TRBV7-9 and TRBJ1-4, with 9 bases identical to TRBD1. The CDR3 has 14 amino acids. V gave up 4 bases and J gave up 8 bases; unmatched junction bases: 5. CDR1 is SEHNR and CDR2 is FQNEAQ in the germline V gene (reference sequence). The CDR3 nucleotides read TGTGCCAGCAGCTCGGGACAGGGTTGGGAAAAACTGTTTTTT. It specifies CASSSGQGWEKLFF.

The chain's CDR3 is CASSQERGLGMYF. The CDR3 DNA is TGTGCCAGCAGCCAAGAAAGGGGACTAGGGATGTACTTC. The chain carries TRBV4-2 and TRBJ2-4, with TRBD2 matching 8 bases. Germline V lookup: CDR1 LGHNA, CDR2 YNFKEQ. Trimming cost V 0 bases and J 15 bases; bases outside gene matches: 7. The CDR3 has 13 residues.

The V and J genes are TRBV13 and TRBJ2-3; the D gene is possibly TRBD2 (6 bases). CDR3 size: 15 residues. V dropped 4 bases and J dropped 3 bases, with 14 bases sitting between them. Germline values: CDR1 PRHDT, CDR2 FYEKMQ (reference sequence). This CDR3 is CASSSPAGWTDTQYF. Here the CDR3 DNA reads TGTGCCAGCAGCTCCCCGGCGGGGTGGACAGATACGCAGTATTTT.